This T cell receptor beta chain was retrieved from a study of shared clonotypes between healthy human individuals. With V trimmed by 1 base and J by 9 bases, 8 bases remained unmatched. The CDR3 covers 15 residues. Germline V gives CDR1 SGHTA, CDR2 FQGNSA. Profiling relied on immunoSEQ multiplex PCR, and the TCRdb table lists in-frame clones only, not all of them. The data show some 900,000 clones, with 76% seen just once and roughly 1.5% held by the top ten. Source material: memory CD4+ T cells sorted from blood. Subset here: CD45RA-negative fraction. The chain recombines TRBV7-2 with TRBJ2-1; 8 bases line up with TRBD2. This clonotype originated in a man in his late teens or twenties in good health. CDR3 protein: CASSLGISGVGEQFF. For the CDR3, the DNA is TGTGCCAGCAGCTTAGGTATTAGCGGGGTAGGTGAGCAGTTCTTC.